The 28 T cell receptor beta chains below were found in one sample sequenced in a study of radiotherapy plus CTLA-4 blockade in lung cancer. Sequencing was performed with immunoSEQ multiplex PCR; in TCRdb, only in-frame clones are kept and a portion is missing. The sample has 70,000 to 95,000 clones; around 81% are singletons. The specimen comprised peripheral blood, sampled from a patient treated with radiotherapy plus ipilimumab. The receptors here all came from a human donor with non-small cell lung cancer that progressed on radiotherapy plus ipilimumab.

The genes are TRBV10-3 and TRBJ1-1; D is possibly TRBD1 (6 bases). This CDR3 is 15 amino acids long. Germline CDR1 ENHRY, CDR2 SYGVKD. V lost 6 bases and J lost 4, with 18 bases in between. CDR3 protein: CAIRGTSDSGTEAFF. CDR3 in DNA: TGTGCCATCAGGGGTACATCGGACAGCGGCACTGAAGCTTTCTTT.

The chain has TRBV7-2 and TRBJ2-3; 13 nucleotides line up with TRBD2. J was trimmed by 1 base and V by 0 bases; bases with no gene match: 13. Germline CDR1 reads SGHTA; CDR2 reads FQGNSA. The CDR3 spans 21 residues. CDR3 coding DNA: TGTGCCAGCAGCTTAGCCCCGGGACTAGCGGGACGTGGGGGGGGCACAGATACGCAGTATTTT. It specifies CASSLAPGLAGRGGGTDTQYF.

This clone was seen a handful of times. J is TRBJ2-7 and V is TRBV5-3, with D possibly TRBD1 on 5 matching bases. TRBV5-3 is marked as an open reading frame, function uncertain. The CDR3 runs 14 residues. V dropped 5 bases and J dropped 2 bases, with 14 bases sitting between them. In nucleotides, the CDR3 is TGTGCCAGAAGGGCCAGGGTACAAACCTACGAGCAGTACTTC. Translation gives CARRARVQTYEQYF.

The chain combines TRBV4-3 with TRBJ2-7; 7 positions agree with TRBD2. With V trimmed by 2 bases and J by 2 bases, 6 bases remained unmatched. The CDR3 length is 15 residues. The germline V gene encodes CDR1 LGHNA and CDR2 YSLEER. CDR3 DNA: TGCGCCAGCAGCCAACGACTAGCCGGAACCTACGAGCAGTACTTC. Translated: CASSQRLAGTYEQYF.

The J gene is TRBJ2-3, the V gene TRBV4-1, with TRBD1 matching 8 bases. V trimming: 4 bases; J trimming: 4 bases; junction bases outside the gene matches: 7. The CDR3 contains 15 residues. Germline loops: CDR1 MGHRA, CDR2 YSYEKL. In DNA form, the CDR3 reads TGCGCCAGCAGCCCATTTGGACAGGGCCCAGATACGCAGTATTTT. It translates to CASSPFGQGPDTQYF.

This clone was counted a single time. CDR3 coding DNA: TGTGCCTGGAGTGTAGGGAACCCCGGTCAGCCCCAGCATTTT. It codes for CAWSVGNPGQPQHF. The chain uses TRBV30 and TRBJ1-5; D gene uncertain. Germline V gene sequence: CDR1 GTSNPN, CDR2 SVGIG (reference sequence). Between the trimmed V and J ends, which lost 0 bases and 6 bases, there was a span of 12 bases. There are 14 residues in the CDR3.

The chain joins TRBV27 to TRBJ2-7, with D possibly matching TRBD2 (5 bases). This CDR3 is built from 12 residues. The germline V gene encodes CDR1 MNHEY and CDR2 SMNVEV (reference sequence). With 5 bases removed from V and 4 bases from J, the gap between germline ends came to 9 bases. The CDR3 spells CASSQLGYEQYF. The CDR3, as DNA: TGTGCCAGCAGTCAACTAGGGTACGAGCAGTACTTC.

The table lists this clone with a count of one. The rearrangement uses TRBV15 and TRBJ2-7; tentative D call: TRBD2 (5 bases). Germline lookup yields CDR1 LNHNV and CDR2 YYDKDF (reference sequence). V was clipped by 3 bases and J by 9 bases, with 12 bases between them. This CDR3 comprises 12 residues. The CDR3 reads CATSSAGIRQYF. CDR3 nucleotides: TGTGCCACCAGCAGCGCCGGGATAAGGCAGTACTTC.

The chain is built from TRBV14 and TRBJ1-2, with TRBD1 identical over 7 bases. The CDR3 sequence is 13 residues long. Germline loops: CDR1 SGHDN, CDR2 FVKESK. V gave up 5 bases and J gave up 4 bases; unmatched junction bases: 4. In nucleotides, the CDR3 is TGTGCCAGCAGCTCCGGACAGGTCTATGGCTACACCTTC. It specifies CASSSGQVYGYTF. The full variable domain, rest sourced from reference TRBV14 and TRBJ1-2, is EAGVTQFPSHSVIEKGQTVTLRCDPISGHDNLYWYRRVMGKEIKFLLHFVKESKQDESGMPNNRFLAERTGGTYSTLKVQPAELEDSGVYFCASSSGQVYGYTFGSGTRLTVV.

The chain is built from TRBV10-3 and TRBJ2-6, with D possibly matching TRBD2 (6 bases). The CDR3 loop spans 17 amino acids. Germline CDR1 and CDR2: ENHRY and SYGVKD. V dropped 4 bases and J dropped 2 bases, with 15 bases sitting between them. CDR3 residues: CAISVKGGGTGANVLTF. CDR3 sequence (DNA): TGTGCCATCAGTGTTAAGGGAGGAGGAACTGGGGCCAACGTCCTGACTTTC.

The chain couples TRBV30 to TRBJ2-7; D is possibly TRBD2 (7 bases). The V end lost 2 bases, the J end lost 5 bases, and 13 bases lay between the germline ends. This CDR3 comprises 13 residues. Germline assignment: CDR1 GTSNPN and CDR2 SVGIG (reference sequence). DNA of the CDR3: TGTGCCTGGAGTCTGGGGGGGCGTCACGAGCAGTACTTC. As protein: CAWSLGGRHEQYF.

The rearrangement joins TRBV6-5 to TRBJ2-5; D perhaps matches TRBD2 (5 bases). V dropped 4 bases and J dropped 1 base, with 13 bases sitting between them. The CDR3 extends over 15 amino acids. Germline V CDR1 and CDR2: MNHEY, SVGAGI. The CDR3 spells CASSSFSGPQETQYF. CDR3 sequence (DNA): TGTGCCAGCAGTTCGTTCAGCGGCCCCCAAGAGACCCAGTACTTC.

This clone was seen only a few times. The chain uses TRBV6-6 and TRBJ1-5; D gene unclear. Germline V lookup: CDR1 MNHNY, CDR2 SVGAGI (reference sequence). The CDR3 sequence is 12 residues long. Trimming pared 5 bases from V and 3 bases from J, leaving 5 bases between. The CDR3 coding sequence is TGTGCCAGCAGTCACGACAATCAGCCCCAGCATTTT. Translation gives CASSHDNQPQHF.

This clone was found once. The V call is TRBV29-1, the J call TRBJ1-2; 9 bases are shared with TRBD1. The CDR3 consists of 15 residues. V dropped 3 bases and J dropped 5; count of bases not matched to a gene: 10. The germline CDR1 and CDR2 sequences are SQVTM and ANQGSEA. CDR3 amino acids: CSVDSGTGQLYGYTF. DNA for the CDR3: TGCAGCGTTGACTCCGGGACAGGGCAATTATATGGCTACACCTTC.

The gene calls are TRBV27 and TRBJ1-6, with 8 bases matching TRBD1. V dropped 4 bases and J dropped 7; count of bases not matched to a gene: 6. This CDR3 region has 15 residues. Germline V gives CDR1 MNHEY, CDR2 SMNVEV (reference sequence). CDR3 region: CASSYSGGPNSPLHF. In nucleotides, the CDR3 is TGTGCCAGCAGTTACTCAGGGGGCCCCAATTCACCCCTCCACTTT.

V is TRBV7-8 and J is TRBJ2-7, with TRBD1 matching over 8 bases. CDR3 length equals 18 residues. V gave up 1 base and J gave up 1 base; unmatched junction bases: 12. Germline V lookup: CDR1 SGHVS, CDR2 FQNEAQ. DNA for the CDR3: TGTGCCAGCAGCTTAGATCAGGGGGCGAGGGGGCCATCCTACGAGCAGTACTTC. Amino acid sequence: CASSLDQGARGPSYEQYF.

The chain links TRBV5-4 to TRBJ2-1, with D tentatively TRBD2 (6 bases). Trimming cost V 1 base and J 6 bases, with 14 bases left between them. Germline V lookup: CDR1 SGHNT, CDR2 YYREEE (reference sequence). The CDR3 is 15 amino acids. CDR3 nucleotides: TGTGCCAGCAGCTTGACTGCCGGGAGTTTCAATGAGCAGTTCTTC. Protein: CASSLTAGSFNEQFF.

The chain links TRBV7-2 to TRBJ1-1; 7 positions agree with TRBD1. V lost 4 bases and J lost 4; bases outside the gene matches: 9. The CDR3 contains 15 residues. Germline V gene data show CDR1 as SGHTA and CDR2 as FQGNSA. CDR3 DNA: TGTGCCAGCAGCTCAGCAGACAGGGTCCGCACTGAAGCTTTCTTT. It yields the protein CASSSADRVRTEAFF.

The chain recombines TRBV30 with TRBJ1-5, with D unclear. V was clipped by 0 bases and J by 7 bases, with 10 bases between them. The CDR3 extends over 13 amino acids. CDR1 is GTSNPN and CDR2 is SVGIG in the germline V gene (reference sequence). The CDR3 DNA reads TGTGCCTGGAGTGTGATTGAAGGACAGCCCCAGCATTTT. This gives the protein CAWSVIEGQPQHF.

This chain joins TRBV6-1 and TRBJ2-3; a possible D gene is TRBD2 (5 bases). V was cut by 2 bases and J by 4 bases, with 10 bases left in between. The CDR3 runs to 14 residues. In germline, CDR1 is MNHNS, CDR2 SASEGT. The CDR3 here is CASSEPGGPDTQYF. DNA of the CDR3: TGTGCCAGCAGTGAACCCGGCGGGCCAGATACGCAGTATTTT.

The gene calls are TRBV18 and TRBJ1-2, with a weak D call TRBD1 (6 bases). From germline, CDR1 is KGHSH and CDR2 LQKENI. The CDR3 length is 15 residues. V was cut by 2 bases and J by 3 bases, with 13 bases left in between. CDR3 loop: CASSPSLAGDYGYTF. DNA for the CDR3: TGTGCCAGCTCACCATCGCTGGCAGGGGACTATGGCTACACCTTC.

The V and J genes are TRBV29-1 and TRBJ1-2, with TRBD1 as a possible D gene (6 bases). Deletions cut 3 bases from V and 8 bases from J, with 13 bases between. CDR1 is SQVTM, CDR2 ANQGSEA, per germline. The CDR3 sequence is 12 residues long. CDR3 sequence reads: CSVDIQGQGYTF. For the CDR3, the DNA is TGCAGCGTTGATATCCAGGGGCAGGGCTACACCTTC.

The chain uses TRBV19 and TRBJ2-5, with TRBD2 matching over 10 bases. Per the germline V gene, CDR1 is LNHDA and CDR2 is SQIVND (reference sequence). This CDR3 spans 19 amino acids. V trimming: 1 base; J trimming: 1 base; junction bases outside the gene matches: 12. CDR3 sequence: CASSIVGLAVNGPQETQYF. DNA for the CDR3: TGTGCCAGTAGTATAGTAGGACTAGCGGTTAACGGGCCCCAAGAGACCCAGTACTTC. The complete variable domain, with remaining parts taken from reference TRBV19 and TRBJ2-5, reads DGGITQSPKYLFRKEGQNVTLSCEQNLNHDAMYWYRQDPGQGLRLIYYSQIVNDFQKGDIAEGYSVSREKKESFPLTVTSAQKNPTAFYLCASSIVGLAVNGPQETQYFGPGTRLLVL.

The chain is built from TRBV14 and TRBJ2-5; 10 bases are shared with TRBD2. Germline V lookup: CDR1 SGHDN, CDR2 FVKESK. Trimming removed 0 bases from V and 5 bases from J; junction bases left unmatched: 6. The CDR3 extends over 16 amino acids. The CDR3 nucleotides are TGTGCCAGCAGCCAAGATTCGCTAGCGGGAGTCGAGACCCAGTACTTC. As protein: CASSQDSLAGVETQYF.

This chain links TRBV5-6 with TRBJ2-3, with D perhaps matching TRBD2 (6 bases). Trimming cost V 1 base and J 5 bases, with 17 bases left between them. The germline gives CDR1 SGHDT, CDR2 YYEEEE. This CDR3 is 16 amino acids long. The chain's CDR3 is CASSLPAGITLDTQYF. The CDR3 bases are TGTGCCAGCAGCTTGCCCGCGGGGATTACCTTAGATACGCAGTATTTT.

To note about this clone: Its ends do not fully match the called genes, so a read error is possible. The CDR3 protein is CATSRDLASYKQYF. The CDR3 bases are TGTGCCACCAGCAGAGATCTTGCCAGCTACAAGCAGTACTTC. The chain joins TRBV15 to TRBJ2-7; D unresolved. The CDR3 contains 14 residues. Germline CDR1 reads LNHNV; CDR2 reads YYDKDF (reference sequence).

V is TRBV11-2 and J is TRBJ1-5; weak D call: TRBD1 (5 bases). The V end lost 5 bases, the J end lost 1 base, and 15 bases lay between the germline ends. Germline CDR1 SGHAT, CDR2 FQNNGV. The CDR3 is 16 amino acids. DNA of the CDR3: TGTGCCAGCAGCCTACGAGGGGACTTGAGCAATCAGCCCCAGCATTTT. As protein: CASSLRGDLSNQPQHF. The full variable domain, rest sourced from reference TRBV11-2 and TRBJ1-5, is EAGVAQSPRYKIIEKRQSVAFWCNPISGHATLYWYQQILGQGPKLLIQFQNNGVVDDSQLPKDRFSAERLKGVDSTLKIQPAKLEDSAVYLCASSLRGDLSNQPQHFGDGTRLSIL.

The CDR3 here is CASSLGSGSYEQYF. The CDR3 bases are TGCGCCAGCAGCTTGGGCAGTGGGTCCTACGAGCAGTACTTC. This chain joins TRBV5-1 and TRBJ2-7; D unresolved. The CDR3 totals 14 residues. V was clipped by 0 bases and J by 1 base, with 8 bases between them. Germline lookup yields CDR1 SGHRS and CDR2 YFSETQ.